This section outlines one T cell receptor beta chain sequence together with its context. The antigen remains unidentified. These data originate in a study of identical twins. Looked up from germline, CDR1 is SGHAT and CDR2 is FQDESV (reference sequence). Germline trimming cut 5 bases from V and 2 bases from J; bases unmatched to any gene: 11. The length of the CDR3 is 19 residues. General study points: Less excess twin sharing appeared in beta out-of-frame sequences.

TCRdb re-called the 5' RACE reads with MiXCR, one entry per CDR3 protein. The repertoire holds about 720,000 distinct CDR3 sequences, with 15% to 20% as singletons. The same sample was also studied in work on T cells expressing NK-cell markers. Turning to that study: Repertoire data for TCR beta were derived from sorted T cells (CD3+CD56+NKG2C+, CD3+CD56+NKG2C- and CD3+CD56-NKG2C+).

Material: PBMCs. This clonotype originated in a woman between 18 and 29 years old in good health. The chain combines TRBV11-1 with TRBJ2-3; 15 nucleotides match TRBD2. CDR3 nucleotides: TGTGCCAGCAGCCTCCGGACTAGCGGGGGGGCCTCTTCCACAGATACGCAGTATTTT. The encoded protein is CASSLRTSGGASSTDTQYF.